A selection of T cell receptor beta chains follows, all from one sample in a study of T cell responses to AZD1222 COVID-19 vaccine. Some clones are missing from TCRdb's copy, which holds only in-frame ones; the method was immunoSEQ multiplex PCR. The sample contains about 150,000 clones, about 86% of which appear only once. The specimen was peripheral blood, collected on day 0 of MenACWY control vaccination. These receptors were obtained from an adult in good health. Each CDR3 is given with its conserved first and last residue.

j_call: TRBJ2-3; v_call: TRBV24-1; cdr3_aa: CATSADRAQVLSHTDTQYF
j_call: TRBJ2-1; v_call: TRBV27; cdr3_aa: CASRLYGESEQFF
j_call: TRBJ2-1; v_call: TRBV18; cdr3_aa: CASSPNSGSYNEQFF
j_call: TRBJ2-7; v_call: TRBV27; cdr3_aa: CASSLQVTTAVQYF
j_call: TRBJ1-1; v_call: TRBV3-1/TRBV3-2; cdr3_aa: CASSPRGQGASDTEAFF
j_call: TRBJ1-1; v_call: TRBV7-2; cdr3_aa: CASSLGPPGGSTEAFF
j_call: TRBJ1-2; v_call: TRBV7-2; cdr3_aa: CASSPQAHYGYTF
j_call: TRBJ1-5; v_call: TRBV6-2/TRBV6-3; cdr3_aa: CASSFRGQVDSNQPQHF
j_call: TRBJ1-1; v_call: TRBV3-1/TRBV3-2; cdr3_aa: CASSQKLNTEAFF
j_call: TRBJ2-7; v_call: TRBV3-1/TRBV3-2; cdr3_aa: CASSRGASAEEQYF
j_call: TRBJ2-2; v_call: TRBV19; cdr3_aa: CASLGTSGAPSAGELFF
j_call: TRBJ2-1; v_call: TRBV5-4; cdr3_aa: CASSYLVAGGDEQFF
j_call: TRBJ1-2; v_call: TRBV5-4; cdr3_aa: CASRRTGGTLIGGYTF
j_call: TRBJ2-3; v_call: TRBV19; cdr3_aa: CASRTSGGADTQYF
j_call: TRBJ2-7; v_call: TRBV13; cdr3_aa: CASSFGTSGRGYEQYF
j_call: TRBJ2-1; v_call: TRBV19; cdr3_aa: CASSPQQGQGVF
j_call: TRBJ1-2; v_call: TRBV24-1; cdr3_aa: CATSDLGAAANYGYTF
j_call: TRBJ2-7; v_call: TRBV29-1; cdr3_aa: CSVLSGHEQYF
j_call: TRBJ2-1; v_call: TRBV24-1; cdr3_aa: CATTGTGPLGEQFF
j_call: TRBJ2-2; v_call: TRBV29-1; cdr3_aa: CSADRVSGELFF
j_call: TRBJ2-1; v_call: TRBV7-2; cdr3_aa: CASSLAGGGSYNEQFF
j_call: TRBJ2-1; v_call: TRBV5-5; cdr3_aa: CASSSIAGGANEQFF
j_call: TRBJ1-5; v_call: TRBV6-1; cdr3_aa: CASSERGQGHQPQHF
j_call: TRBJ1-3; v_call: TRBV6-1; cdr3_aa: CASSEAPGSGNTIYF
j_call: TRBJ2-4; v_call: TRBV5-1; cdr3_aa: CASSAPGLAGAKNIQYF
j_call: TRBJ2-5; v_call: TRBV3-1/TRBV3-2; cdr3_aa: CASSLAGGETQYF
j_call: TRBJ1-1; v_call: TRBV5-1; cdr3_aa: CASSLGTGVSEAFF
j_call: TRBJ1-1; v_call: TRBV7-6; cdr3_aa: CASSLGQGNTEAFF
j_call: TRBJ2-2; v_call: TRBV3-1/TRBV3-2; cdr3_aa: CASSPTGKNTGELFF
j_call: TRBJ2-2; v_call: TRBV4-1; cdr3_aa: CASSQVGPNTGELFF
j_call: TRBJ2-3; v_call: TRBV5-5; cdr3_aa: CASRLGPNTDTQYF
j_call: TRBJ2-3; v_call: TRBV6-4; cdr3_aa: CASSADSGNTDTQYF
j_call: TRBJ1-1; v_call: TRBV9; cdr3_aa: CASSVEGGQGRWTEAFF
j_call: TRBJ1-6; v_call: TRBV19; cdr3_aa: CASNPDSYNSPLHF
j_call: TRBJ1-2; v_call: TRBV6-1; cdr3_aa: CASSEERTLYYGYTF
j_call: TRBJ1-6; v_call: TRBV5-1; cdr3_aa: CASGDSPGDSPLHF
j_call: TRBJ1-2; v_call: TRBV30; cdr3_aa: CAWSVGRSDYGYTF
j_call: TRBJ1-2; v_call: TRBV6-5; cdr3_aa: CASSWTGYGYTF
j_call: TRBJ2-3; v_call: TRBV18; cdr3_aa: CASSPYLAGDTQYF
j_call: TRBJ1-2; v_call: TRBV29-1; cdr3_aa: CSVSGTGQGGYTF
j_call: TRBJ2-2; v_call: TRBV6-1; cdr3_aa: CASSAHRDSRAGELFF
j_call: TRBJ1-3; v_call: TRBV3-1/TRBV3-2; cdr3_aa: CASSRLGGAGNTIYF
j_call: TRBJ1-2; v_call: TRBV6-5; cdr3_aa: CASSADRYGYTF
j_call: TRBJ1-5; v_call: TRBV18; cdr3_aa: CASSPLPGLNQPQHF
j_call: TRBJ2-2; v_call: TRBV7-9; cdr3_aa: CASSFLGSYTGELFF
j_call: TRBJ1-6; v_call: TRBV7-6; cdr3_aa: CASSPLYGGAPLHF
j_call: TRBJ2-1; v_call: TRBV27; cdr3_aa: CASSTNRGQGNEQFF
j_call: TRBJ2-7; v_call: TRBV12-5; cdr3_aa: CASGLGGRGSYEQYF
j_call: TRBJ2-7; v_call: TRBV24-1; cdr3_aa: CATSGLGLAGLNEQYF
j_call: TRBJ2-2; v_call: TRBV11-2; cdr3_aa: CASSLGAGAGGELFF
j_call: TRBJ1-5; v_call: TRBV7-6; cdr3_aa: CASSLQAGGNQPQHF
j_call: TRBJ2-3; v_call: TRBV5-1; cdr3_aa: CASSLGQGKSDTQYF
j_call: TRBJ2-1; v_call: TRBV6-4; cdr3_aa: CASSAEGGLNEQFF